The present T cell receptor (beta chain) was sequenced within a study of cytomegalovirus exposure and HLA in healthy donors (dated by TCRdb to the late 2010s). Background on the whole study: An earlier analysis of some 550 of the donors reported approximately 300 Gb of sequence data and 117 million unique TCR beta sequences from 150 million to 200 million T cells. A later analysis re-examined previously published TCR beta repertoires from roughly 720 donors and added high-resolution HLA genotyping to investigate patterns of TCR occurrence. To predict cytomegalovirus infection status, the study brought together high-throughput TCR immunosequencing, statistical association of individual TCRs with disease status, and machine learning. Rather than using new phenotypic data, the later analysis identified candidate immune exposures from TCR beta sequences and from how often those sequences occurred across donors. The study aimed to test whether cataloging public T cell receptors could reveal signatures of past pathogen exposure. Genome-wide SNP genotypes for about 65% of the 666 donors were used in a later genetic analysis, which treated that subset as a discovery cohort. The number of donors typed differed by locus, with about 620-630 for A, B, C, DRB1 and DQB1, roughly 550 for DQA1, approximately 570 for DPA1, and about 450 for DPB1. In addition to the first cohort of 666 subjects, a separate validation cohort of 120 different subjects was used. Roughly 300 gigabases of sequencing data and around 90 million unique TCR sequences made up an early release that covered several hundred HLA-typed donors. Using immunosequencing, the study profiled T cell repertoires from fewer than 850 subjects and related those repertoires to cytomegalovirus serostatus. HLA typing included class I and class II loci at four-digit resolution. Four to six DR-DQ haplotypes were handled as single units for association and clustering, since linkage in the cohort was strong. Donor age, sex, ethnicity and CMV serostatus were collected together with the repertoire data. An earlier analysis of 587 of the donors used high-throughput TCR beta sequencing to judge whether each TCR beta V gene segment behaved as functional or pseudogenic. The genetic ancestry cluster associated with self-reported Caucasian donors included 65% to 90% of the 398 genotyped donors. All discovery cohort repertoires had been generated using a single sequencing platform. On average, 235,054 unique TCR beta nucleotide sequences were sequenced per donor among some 420 genotyped donors of the cohort, with roughly 18% of those sequences being non-productive. The full study reports these points: A cluster of highly shared sequence variants was judged likely to represent a technical artifact of the sequencing pipeline. The only immune exposure information available for the cohort was CMV serostatus. The study listed 164 TCR beta chains as associated with cytomegalovirus. In a later analysis, HLA-associated TCR beta chains showed more clonal expansion and lower generation probabilities than non-associated chains that were equally common. When HLA alleles, especially DR and DQ, strongly co-occurred, TCR associations were difficult to assign to individual alleles. A few of the identified cytomegalovirus-associated TCR beta chains were confirmed in vitro to be specific for cytomegalovirus antigens. This cohort had only TCR beta chains sequenced, and the lack of alpha or paired-chain data limited which features could be detected. Because counts were too low, fewer than 20 rarely observed V segments, including chromosome 9 orphons, were excluded from the earlier analysis of roughly 580 of the donors. Correlated functional status among segregating V segments might reflect linkage disequilibrium, but an unknown experimental factor could not be ruled out. In a later analysis, most CMV-associated TCR beta chains were found to appear HLA-restricted, with HLA associations seemingly driven largely by CMV exposure. The 87-base-pair reads could not distinguish some IMGT-functional V segments, including TRBV6-2 and TRBV6-3, so those segments were excluded. In a later analysis, some 17,000 TCR beta sequences were associated with specific HLA alleles at a false discovery rate of 0.05. In an earlier analysis of fewer than 700 of the donors, most TCR beta V segments appeared in productive rearrangements about 87% or about 30% of the time, broadly matching IMGT annotations. Most TCR sequences were seen in very few donors, while some public TCRs were found in many individuals. A further reported finding was that TCR beta sequences accurately predicted the HLA-A and HLA-B alleles for most subjects in the first cohort. In a later analysis, the rate of TCR association differed among HLA loci, with DRB1 alleles having the most associated TCRs and HLA-C alleles having the fewest. Sequencing depth was assumed to be roughly uniform across donors in the presence/absence analyses, though that assumption may not hold. In a later analysis, several top co-occurrence clusters were reported to appear linked to parvovirus B19, influenza, CMV and Epstein-Barr virus. The classifier was reported to diagnose cytomegalovirus status with high specificity and sensitivity in both the original cohort and the validation cohort. According to the authors, the approach could potentially be generalized to other disease states and immunological phenotypes. A later genetic analysis reported fewer N-insertions in productive TCRs among donors in an Asian-associated ancestry cluster than the roughly 620-donor mean. In a later genetic analysis, a missense DCLRE1C variant was associated with V-gene and J-gene trimming of TCR beta chains, and the association was replicated in an independent cohort. Because HLA typing was missing for some donors at each locus, association tests included only the typed subset.

The cohort comprised 670 or so healthy bone marrow donors. At the time of sampling, every cohort member was nominally healthy, though immune exposures that went unrecorded were likely present. The donor was CMV seropositive and belonged to the group of 250 to 300 seropositive cohort members. Each donor provided a peripheral blood sample, and peripheral blood mononuclear cells were used for TCR beta sequencing. The Qiagen DNeasy Blood Extraction Kit was used to extract genomic DNA from the blood cell samples. Turning to this clone: Its antigen is not yet known. There are no base qualities to consult, and no much larger clone falls within one base.

Libraries were prepared through the immunoSEQ multiplex PCR assay. For the multiplex PCR, a mixture combining 60 forward primers for TCR Vbeta segments and 13 reverse primers for TCR Jbeta segments was used. The CDR3 region of rearranged TCR beta genes was amplified from genomic DNA by a multiplex PCR assay. Amplified TCR beta libraries were sequenced as 87-base-pair reads on the Illumina HiSeq System. In the authors' own workflow: A later analysis counted some 74 million unique TCR beta chains across the 640 or so repertoires, and roughly 11 million of these chains were shared by at least two donors. Raw reads were error-corrected and collapsed into unique sequences with a nearest-neighbor algorithm that merged closely related sequences to remove PCR and sequencing errors. Alignment of CDR3 sequences to IMGT reference sequences was used to assign V, D and J gene segments. Each retained sequence needed at least a six-nucleotide match to both a V gene segment and a J gene segment. Rearrangements were called productive when the CDR3 lacked stop codons and stayed in frame with V and J; all others were non-productive. CDR3 was defined according to IMGT convention as the region running from the second conserved V-encoded cysteine to the conserved J-encoded phenylalanine. The earlier analysis of roughly 590 of the donors excluded any sequence lacking an unambiguous match to a single V gene segment. An earlier analysis of a few hundred of the donors called V segments functional above 56.7% productive rearrangements and segregating when the between-donor standard deviation exceeded 5%. To diagnose cytomegalovirus status from the catalog of TCR beta chain sequences, a statistical classification framework was built. In a later analysis, TCR nucleotide sequences were compared against IMGT/GENE-DB human TR gene sequences so that V and J genes could be assigned. Using the TCRdist pipeline, a later analysis assigned CDR3 sequences along with most-parsimonious VDJ recombination scenarios. In a later analysis, each TCR beta chain was defined by its CDR3 amino acid sequence together with its V-gene family, and reads lacking a unique V-gene family were excluded. As a way to deal with suspected cross-contamination and a sequencing artifact, a later analysis dropped nearly 600 nucleotide sequences that were highly shared and had low generation probability. For each public chain, a later analysis derived a clonal expansion index from normalized ranks of inferred template counts within each repertoire. In a later analysis, generation probabilities were computed using a VDJ recombination model fitted to out-of-frame rearrangements, and the results were checked against IGoR. In a later analysis, hypergeometric tests were used to score TCR-TCR, TCR-HLA and TCR-CMV co-occurrence, with a repertoire-size bias correction applied to TCR pairs. In a later analysis, false discovery rates were estimated by permuting HLA or CMV assignments 20 times. In a later analysis, co-occurring TCRs were grouped using DBSCAN, with TCRdist sequence similarity added in when clustering inside HLA-allele-positive subsets. Co-occurrence clustering excluded repertoires with fewer than 30,000 or more than 120,000 public chains, plus five with anomalous nucleotide sharing. Drawn from immuneACCESS, this table holds only the in-frame rearrangements with V and J called that TCRdb kept. Clones are partly lost; checked studies trace under half to an unresolved V gene and leave the rest unexplained. The D gene and trimming were derived from the DNA, and the V and J assignments and clone size from that table. This sample comprises under 200,000 clones, roughly 73% of them detected only once. The ten largest clonotypes hold 7.7% of the sample.

Between the V and J ends, shortened by 4 bases and 0 bases respectively, the junction contains 9 bases. The CDR3 sequence holds 13 residues, the cysteine and phenylalanine included. Just the 39-base CDR3 DNA is kept, in frame starting at base 1. The germline V gene provides CDR1 SQVTM and CDR2 ANQGSEA. The sample comprised PBMCs. The receptor was derived from a woman between 35 and 50 years old in good health and CMV-seropositive. Rearrangement joined TRBV29-1 to TRBJ2-5; no D gene can be assigned with confidence. The nucleotide sequence is given as TGCAGCGTTGCCCCGAGTAACCAAGAGACCCAGTACTTC. This codes for CSVAPSNQETQYF.